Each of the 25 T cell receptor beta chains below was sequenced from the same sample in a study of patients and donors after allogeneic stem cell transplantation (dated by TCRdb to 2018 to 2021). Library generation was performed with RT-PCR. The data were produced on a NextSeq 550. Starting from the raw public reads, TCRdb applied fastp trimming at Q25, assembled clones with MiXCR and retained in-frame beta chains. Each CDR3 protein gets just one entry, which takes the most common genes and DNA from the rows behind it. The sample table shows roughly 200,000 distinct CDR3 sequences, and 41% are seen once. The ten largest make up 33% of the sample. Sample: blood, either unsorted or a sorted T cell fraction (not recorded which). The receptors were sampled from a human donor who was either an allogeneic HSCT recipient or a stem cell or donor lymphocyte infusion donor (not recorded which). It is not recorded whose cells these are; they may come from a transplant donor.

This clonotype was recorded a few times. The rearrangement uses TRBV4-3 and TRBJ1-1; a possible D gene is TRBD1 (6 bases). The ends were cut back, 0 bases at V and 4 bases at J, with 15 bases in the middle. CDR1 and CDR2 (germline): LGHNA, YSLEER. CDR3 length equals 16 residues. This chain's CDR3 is CASSQDRGALGTEAFF. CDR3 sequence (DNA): TGCGCCAGCAGCCAAGATCGGGGGGCCCTGGGCACTGAAGCTTTCTTT.

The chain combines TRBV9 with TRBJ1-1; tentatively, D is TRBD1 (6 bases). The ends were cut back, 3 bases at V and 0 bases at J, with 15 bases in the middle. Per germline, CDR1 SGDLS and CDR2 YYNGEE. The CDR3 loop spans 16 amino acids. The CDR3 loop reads CASSESTGAMNTEAFF. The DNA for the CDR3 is TGTGCCAGCAGCGAATCGACAGGAGCTATGAACACTGAAGCTTTCTTT.

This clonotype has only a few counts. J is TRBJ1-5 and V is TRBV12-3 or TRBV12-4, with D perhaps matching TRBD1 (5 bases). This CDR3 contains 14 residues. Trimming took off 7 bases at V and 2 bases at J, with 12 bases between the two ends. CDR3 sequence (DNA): TGTGCCAGCAATTGGGGCAGGGGCAATCAGCCCCAGCATTTT. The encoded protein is CASNWGRGNQPQHF.

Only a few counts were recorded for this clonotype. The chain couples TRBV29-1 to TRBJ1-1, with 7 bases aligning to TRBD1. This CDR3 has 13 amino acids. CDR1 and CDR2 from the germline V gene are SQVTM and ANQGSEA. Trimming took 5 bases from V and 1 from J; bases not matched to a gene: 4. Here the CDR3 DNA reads TGCAGCGTTTCTGGACAGGCGAACACTGAAGCTTTCTTT. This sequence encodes CSVSGQANTEAFF.

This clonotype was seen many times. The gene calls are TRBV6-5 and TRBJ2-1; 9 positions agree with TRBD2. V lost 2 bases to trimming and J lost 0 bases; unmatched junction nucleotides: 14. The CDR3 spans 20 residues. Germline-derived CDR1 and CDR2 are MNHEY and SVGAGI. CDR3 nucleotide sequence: TGTGCCAGCAGTTACAATCCTAGCGGGGCTCTCTTCCTCTCCTACAATGAGCAGTTCTTC. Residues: CASSYNPSGALFLSYNEQFF.

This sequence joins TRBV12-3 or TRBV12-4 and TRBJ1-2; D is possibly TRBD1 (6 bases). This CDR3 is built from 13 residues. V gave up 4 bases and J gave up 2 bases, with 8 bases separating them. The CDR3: CASSWDTNYGYTF. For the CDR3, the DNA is TGTGCCAGCAGTTGGGACACCAACTATGGCTACACCTTC.

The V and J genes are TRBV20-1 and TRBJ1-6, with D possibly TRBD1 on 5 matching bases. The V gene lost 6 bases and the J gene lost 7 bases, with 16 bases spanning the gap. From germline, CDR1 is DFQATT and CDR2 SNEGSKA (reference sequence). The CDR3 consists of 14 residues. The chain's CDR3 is CSATVGTRNSPLHF. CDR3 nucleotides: TGCAGTGCAACCGTGGGGACGCGGAATTCACCCCTCCACTTT.

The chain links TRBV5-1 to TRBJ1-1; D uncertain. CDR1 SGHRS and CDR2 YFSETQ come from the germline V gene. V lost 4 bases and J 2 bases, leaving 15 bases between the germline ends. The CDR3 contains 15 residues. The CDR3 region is CASSLEGTGNTEAFF. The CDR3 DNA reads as TGCGCCAGCAGCCTGGAGGGCACCGGAAACACTGAAGCTTTCTTT.

The CDR3 nucleotides are TGCGCCAGCTCACCCCCGGACAGGGTCAACGAGCAGTACTTC. As protein: CASSPPDRVNEQYF. The genes are TRBV5-1 and TRBJ2-7; 8 bases align to TRBD1. The ends lost 7 bases at V and 5 bases at J; junction bases unmatched: 11. Germline assignment: CDR1 SGHRS and CDR2 YFSETQ. This CDR3 comprises 14 residues. The complete variable domain, with remaining parts taken from reference TRBV5-1 and TRBJ2-7, reads KAGVTQTPRYLIKTRGQQVTLSCSPISGHRSVSWYQQTPGQGLQFLFEYFSETQRNKGNFPGRFSGRQFSNSRSEMNVSTLELGDSALYLCASSPPDRVNEQYFGPGTRLTVT.

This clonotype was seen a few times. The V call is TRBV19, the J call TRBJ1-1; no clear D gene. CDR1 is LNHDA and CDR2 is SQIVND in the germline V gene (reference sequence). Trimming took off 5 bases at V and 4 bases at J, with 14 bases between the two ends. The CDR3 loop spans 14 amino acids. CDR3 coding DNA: TGTGCCAGTAGTTTCGGTTCTCCCACCACTGAAGCTTTCTTT. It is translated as CASSFGSPTTEAFF.

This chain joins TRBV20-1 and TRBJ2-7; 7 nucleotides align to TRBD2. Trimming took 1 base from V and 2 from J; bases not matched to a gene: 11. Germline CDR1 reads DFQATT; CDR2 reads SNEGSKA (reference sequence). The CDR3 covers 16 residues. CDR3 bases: TGCAGTGCTAGAGGGACATGGGCTAGCGGCCCCTACGAGCAGTACTTC. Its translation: CSARGTWASGPYEQYF.

CDR3 sequence reads: CASSFLGGSYNEQFF. CDR3 in DNA: TGTGCCAGCAGTTTTCTAGGGGGCTCCTACAATGAGCAGTTCTTC. This chain uses TRBV12-3 or TRBV12-4 with TRBJ2-1; D possibly corresponds to TRBD1 (6 bases). CDR3 length: 15 amino acids. Trimming cost V 3 bases and J 0 bases, with 9 bases left between them.

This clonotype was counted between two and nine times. The CDR3 is CASSAGGTSGFEQYF. In DNA, the CDR3 is TGTGCCAGCAGCGCAGGAGGGACTAGCGGGTTTGAGCAGTACTTC. V gene TRBV9 combines with J gene TRBJ2-7; 12 bases fit TRBD2. CDR3 length equals 15 residues. V trimming: 3 bases; J trimming: 7 bases; junction bases outside the gene matches: 8. Germline CDR1 is SGDLS and CDR2 is YYNGEE.

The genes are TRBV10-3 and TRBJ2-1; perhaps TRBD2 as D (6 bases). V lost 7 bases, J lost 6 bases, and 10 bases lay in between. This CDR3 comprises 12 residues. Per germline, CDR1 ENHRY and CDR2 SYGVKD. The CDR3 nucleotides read TGTGCCATCACGGGAGAGGGCAATGAGCAGTTCTTC. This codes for CAITGEGNEQFF.

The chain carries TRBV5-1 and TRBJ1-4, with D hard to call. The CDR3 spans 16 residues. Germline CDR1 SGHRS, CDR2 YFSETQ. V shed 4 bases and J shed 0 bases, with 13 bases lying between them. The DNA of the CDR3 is TGCGCCAGCAGCCCTCGGCAGCGCGCAACTAATGAAAAACTGTTTTTT. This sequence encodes CASSPRQRATNEKLFF. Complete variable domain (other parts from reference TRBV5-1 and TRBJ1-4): KAGVTQTPRYLIKTRGQQVTLSCSPISGHRSVSWYQQTPGQGLQFLFEYFSETQRNKGNFPGRFSGRQFSNSRSEMNVSTLELGDSALYLCASSPRQRATNEKLFFGSGTQLSVL.

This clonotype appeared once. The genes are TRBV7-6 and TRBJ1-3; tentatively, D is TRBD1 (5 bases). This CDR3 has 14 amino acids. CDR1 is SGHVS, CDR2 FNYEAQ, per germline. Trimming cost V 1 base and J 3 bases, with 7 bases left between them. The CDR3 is CASSLGQHGNTIYF. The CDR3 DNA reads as TGTGCCAGCAGCTTAGGACAGCATGGAAACACCATATATTTT.

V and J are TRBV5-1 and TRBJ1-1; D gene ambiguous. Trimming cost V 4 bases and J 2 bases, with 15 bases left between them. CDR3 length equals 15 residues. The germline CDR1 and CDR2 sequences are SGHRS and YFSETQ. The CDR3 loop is CASSKDPPHNTEAFF. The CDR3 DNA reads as TGCGCCAGCAGCAAGGACCCTCCTCACAACACTGAAGCTTTCTTT.

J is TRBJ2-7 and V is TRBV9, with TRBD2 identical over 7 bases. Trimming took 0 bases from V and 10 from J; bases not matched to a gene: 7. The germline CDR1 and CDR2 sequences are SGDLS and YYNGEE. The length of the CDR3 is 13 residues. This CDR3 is CASSVEGTTPQYF. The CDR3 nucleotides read TGTGCCAGCAGCGTAGAGGGGACTACCCCCCAGTACTTC.

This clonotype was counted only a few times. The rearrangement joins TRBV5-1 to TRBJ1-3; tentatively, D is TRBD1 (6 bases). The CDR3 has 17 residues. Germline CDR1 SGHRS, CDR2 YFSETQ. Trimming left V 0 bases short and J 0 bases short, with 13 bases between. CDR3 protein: CASSLGGDISSGNTIYF. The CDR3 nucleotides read TGCGCCAGCAGCTTGGGAGGGGACATTAGCTCTGGAAACACCATATATTTT.

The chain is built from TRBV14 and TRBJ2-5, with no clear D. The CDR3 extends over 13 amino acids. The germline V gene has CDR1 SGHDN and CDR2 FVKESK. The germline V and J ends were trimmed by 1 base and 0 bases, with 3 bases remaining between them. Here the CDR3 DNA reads TGTGCCAGCAGCCAAGTGGACCAAGAGACCCAGTACTTC. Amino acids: CASSQVDQETQYF.

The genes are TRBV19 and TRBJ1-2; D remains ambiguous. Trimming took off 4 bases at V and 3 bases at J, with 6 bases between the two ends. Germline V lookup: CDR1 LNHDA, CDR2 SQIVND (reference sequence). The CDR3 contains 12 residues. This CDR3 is CASSRKDYGYTF. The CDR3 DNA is TGTGCCAGTAGTAGAAAGGACTATGGCTACACCTTC.

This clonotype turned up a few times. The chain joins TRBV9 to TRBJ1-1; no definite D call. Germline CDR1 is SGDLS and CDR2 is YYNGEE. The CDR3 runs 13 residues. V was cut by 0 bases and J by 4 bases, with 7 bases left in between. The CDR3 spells CASSVEFATEAFF. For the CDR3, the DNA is TGTGCCAGCAGCGTAGAATTCGCCACTGAAGCTTTCTTT.

The CDR3 loop is CASSYLLAGVNTQYF. The CDR3 nucleotides are TGTGCCAGCAGTTACTTACTAGCGGGAGTTAATACGCAGTATTTT. The V gene is TRBV7-9, the J gene TRBJ2-3; 11 nucleotides match TRBD2. The CDR3 runs 15 residues. Germline V gene lookup returns CDR1 SEHNR and CDR2 FQNEAQ (reference sequence). The J segment lost 7 bases and the V segment lost 6 bases, leaving 9 bases of the junction unmatched.

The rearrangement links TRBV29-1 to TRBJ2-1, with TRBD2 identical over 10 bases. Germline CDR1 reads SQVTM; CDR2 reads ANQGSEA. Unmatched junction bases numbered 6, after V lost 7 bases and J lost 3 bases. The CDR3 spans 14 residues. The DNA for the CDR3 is TGCAGCGCCTTAGGACTAGCGGACTACAATGAGCAGTTCTTC. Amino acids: CSALGLADYNEQFF.

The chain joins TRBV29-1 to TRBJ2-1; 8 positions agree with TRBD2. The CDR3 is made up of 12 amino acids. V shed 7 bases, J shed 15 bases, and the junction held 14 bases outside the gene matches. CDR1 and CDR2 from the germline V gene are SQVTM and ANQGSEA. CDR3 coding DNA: TGCAGCGCAATAGCGGGATCGGTGGTTTTGTTCTTC. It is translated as CSAIAGSVVLFF.